This TCR beta chain derives from a study of metastatic and nonmetastatic thyroid tumors. Study summary: Repertoire comparisons spanned blood and tumor or nodule tissue from malignant and benign thyroid patients.

Germline V lookup: CDR1 SGHRS, CDR2 YFSETQ. The CDR3 extends over 16 amino acids. With regard to this clone: Its cognate antigen is unknown. One end of the junction is discordant with germline, which a read error may explain.

Treatment of any kind had been given to no patient before thyroid surgery. Authors' methods: For papillary thyroid cancer, a distant-metastasis classifier was constructed from CDR3 differences observed across clinicopathological groups. TCRdb re-called the PCR reads through MiXCR. The V and J calls reflect TCRdb's pipeline rather than the authors' work. This table has 20,000 to 25,000 clones, roughly 22% appearing once. Findings and caveats of the study: Reported TCR beta diversity, measured in blood and tumor, was significantly higher for malignant thyroid tumors than for benign nodules.

The sequenced sample consisted of tumor tissue. The rearrangement joins TRBV5-1 to TRBJ1-3; D unclear. The sequence was collected from a female donor with papillary thyroid cancer or a benign thyroid nodule (not recorded which). Some clones in this sample may be carry-over from other donors' samples. CDR3 residues: CASSLDRHHYGNTTYF. CDR3 nucleotide sequence: TGCGCCAGCAGCTTGGACAGACACCACTATGGAAACACCACATATTTT.